This TCR beta chain was identified during a study of blood T cell repertoires in COVID-19. Looking at the study overall: Collection of acute and convalescent COVID-19 samples took place in the United States, Italy and Spain. Sources were T cells, B-cell-depleted T cells, or PBMCs; the material itself was cDNA or gDNA.

Authors' methods: Reference gene primer amplification in the assay estimated nucleated cell counts. Profiled with immunoSEQ multiplex PCR; TCRdb holds only in-frame clones, not every one. Clone size and the V and J calls come from that table; the DNA yielded D and trimming. The data show some 88,000 clones, 70% to 80% seen once. V was cut by 5 bases and J by 8 bases, with 19 bases left in between. Germline values: CDR1 LNHDA, CDR2 SQIVND (reference sequence). The CDR3 runs to 15 residues. Source material: peripheral blood. V and J are TRBV19 and TRBJ2-1; D might be TRBD1 (7 bases). The clonotype was recovered from a human donor in a cohort sampled during active COVID-19. The CDR3 reads CASSSHRGSGDEQFF. In nucleotides, the CDR3 is TGTGCCAGTAGTTCCCACAGGGGATCGGGGGATGAGCAGTTCTTC.